Reported below is one T cell receptor (beta chain). The source of the sample is a study of T cells after somatic rescue of genetic block. Assay: immunoSEQ multiplex PCR; the TCRdb copy retains only in-frame clones and omits some. The sample includes around 10,000 clones, around 70% of them seen just once. V was trimmed by 3 bases and J by 6 bases, leaving 9 bases between them. The CDR3 extends over 12 amino acids. Germline V lookup: CDR1 SGHAT, CDR2 FQNNGV. This chain joins TRBV11-2 and TRBJ2-7; unclear D gene. This TCR derives from a boy between 10 and 17 years old. Sample: peripheral blood mononuclear cells (PBMCs). CDR3 in amino acids: CASSFSGSEQYF. In DNA, the CDR3 is TGTGCCAGCAGCTTTAGTGGAAGCGAGCAGTACTTC.